A single sample is the source of the 8 T cell receptor beta chains below, sequenced in a study of cytomegalovirus exposure and HLA in healthy donors. Libraries were prepared by immunoSEQ multiplex PCR; TCRdb keeps only in-frame clonotypes and omits some of them. This sample has 100,000 to 150,000 clones; 80% to 90% occur once, and the top ten carry approximately 2%. Specimen: PBMCs. These receptor sequences come from a woman aged 18-29 years in good health and CMV-seronegative.

This clone has just one count. The J gene is TRBJ2-5, the V gene TRBV4-1; no firm D call. V was cut by 5 bases and J by 4 bases, with 11 bases left in between. Germline values: CDR1 MGHRA, CDR2 YSYEKL. The length of the CDR3 is 13 residues. The CDR3 sequence: CASSLARPETQYF. CDR3 DNA: TGCGCCAGCAGCTTAGCCCGGCCAGAGACCCAGTACTTC.

As concerns this clone: At one end the junction does not follow the germline gene, possibly because of a read error. The rearrangement links TRBV6-5 to TRBJ2-3; 9 bases agree with TRBD2. This CDR3 is 15 amino acids long. CDR1 is MNHEY and CDR2 is SVGAGI in the germline V gene. This CDR3 reads CASSDSTSGANTQYF. CDR3 nucleotides: TGTGCCAGCAGTGACTCGACTAGCGGAGCCAATACGCAGTATTTT.

The V gene is TRBV10-3, the J gene TRBJ1-5; TRBD1 might be the D (6 bases). V was clipped by 6 bases and J by 3 bases, with 15 bases between them. Germline CDR1 is ENHRY and CDR2 is SYGVKD. The CDR3 has 15 residues. DNA of the CDR3: TGTGCCATCAGCTCCGGGACACCCATCAATCAGCCCCAGCATTTT. It is translated as CAISSGTPINQPQHF.

The chain employs TRBV28 and TRBJ2-6, with a tentative D call TRBD1 (6 bases). In germline, CDR1 is MDHEN, CDR2 SYDVKM. Between the trimmed V and J ends, which lost 8 bases and 5 bases, there was a span of 25 bases. This CDR3 is 18 amino acids long. This CDR3 is CASFSGVSETVRANVLTF. As DNA, the CDR3 is TGTGCCAGCTTTTCAGGGGTTAGCGAAACCGTCAGGGCCAACGTCCTGACTTTC.

This chain joins TRBV23-1 and TRBJ2-5, with 11 nucleotides matching TRBD2. TRBV23-1 is an ORF, and what it does is uncertain. V shed 0 bases, J shed 4 bases, and the junction held 16 bases outside the gene matches. The CDR3 is 20 amino acids. The CDR3: CASSQSWAWSSGRFGETQYF. The CDR3 bases are TGCGCCAGCAGTCAATCTTGGGCTTGGTCTAGCGGGAGGTTCGGAGAGACCCAGTACTTC.

Turning to this clone: The same CDR3 can be traced to other DNA sequences in this sample. The gene calls are TRBV6-4 and TRBJ2-3; 8 bases agree with TRBD2. The CDR3 covers 15 residues. With V trimmed by 2 bases and J by 0 bases, 1 base remained unmatched. Germline CDR1 and CDR2: MRHNA and SNTAGT. CDR3 nucleotides: TGTGCCAGCAGTGACGCTAGCGGGAGCACAGATACGCAGTATTTT. Its protein product is CASSDASGSTDTQYF.

V is TRBV10-3 and J is TRBJ2-1; D remains unclear. CDR1 and CDR2 from the germline V gene are ENHRY and SYGVKD. V shed 10 bases and J shed 7 bases, with 11 bases lying between them. This CDR3 contains 11 residues. CDR3 sequence reads: CASSAGNEQFF. The CDR3 DNA is TGTGCCAGTTCAGCAGGAAATGAGCAGTTCTTC.

This chain joins TRBV6-1 and TRBJ1-2, with TRBD1 identical over 7 bases. CDR1 is MNHNS, CDR2 SASEGT, per germline. CDR3 length: 15 amino acids. After removal of 7 bases from V and 5 bases from J, the junction contained 13 bases not matched to a gene. The CDR3 loop reads CASTSSWGQTYGYTF. The CDR3 bases are TGTGCCAGCACCTCAAGTTGGGGACAGACTTATGGCTACACCTTC.